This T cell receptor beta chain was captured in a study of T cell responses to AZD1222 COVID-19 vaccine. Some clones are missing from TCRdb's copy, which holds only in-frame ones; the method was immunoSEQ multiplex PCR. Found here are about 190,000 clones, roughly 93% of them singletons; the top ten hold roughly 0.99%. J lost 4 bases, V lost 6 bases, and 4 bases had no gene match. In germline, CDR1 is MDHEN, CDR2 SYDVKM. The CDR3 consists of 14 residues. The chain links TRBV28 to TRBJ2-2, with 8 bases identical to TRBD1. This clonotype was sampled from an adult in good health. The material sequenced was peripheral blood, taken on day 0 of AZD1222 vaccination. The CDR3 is CASRFTGGTGELFF. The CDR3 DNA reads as TGTGCCAGCAGGTTCACAGGGGGCACCGGGGAGCTGTTTTTT. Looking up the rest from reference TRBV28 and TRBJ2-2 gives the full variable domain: DVKVTQSSRYLVKRTGEKVFLECVQDMDHENMFWYRQDPGLGLRLIYFSYDVKMKEKGDIPEGYSVSREKKERFSLILESASTNQTSMYLCASRFTGGTGELFFGEGSRLTVL.